The source of this T cell receptor (beta chain) is a study of regulatory T cells in long-lasting Graves disease. Study-level information: Persistent Graves' disease required over 5 years of antithyroid drugs and positive TSH receptor antibodies.

Overall study findings and caveats: Persistent-disease Graves' patients showed less TCR diversity than new cases. Sample size was small, which may have lowered accuracy.

Time point meaning: persistent/refractory GD, antithyroid drugs over 5 years with positive TRAb. Construction of the TCR library relied on RNA isolated from PBMCs. This CDR3 is built from 12 residues. V shed 5 bases and J shed 6 bases, with 11 bases lying between them. The germline gives CDR1 SEHNR, CDR2 FQNEAQ (reference sequence). A note on this clonotype: The antigen is not known.

Libraries of TCR beta came from iRepertoire HTBI primers plus Arm-PCR of CDR3 regions. TCRdb re-called the multiplex PCR reads through MiXCR, storing one row per CDR3 protein. The sample consists of 400,000 to 500,000 distinct CDR3 sequences, 20% to 25% of them appearing once. V is TRBV7-9 and J is TRBJ2-7; D perhaps matches TRBD2 (6 bases). The sequence derives from a female donor with Graves disease. The specimen was peripheral blood mononuclear cells (PBMCs), collected when the disease was refractory, from a patient treated with antithyroid drugs. CDR3 nucleotide sequence: TGTGCCAGCAGCGCGGACTATTTCGAGCAGTACTTC. Translating it yields CASSADYFEQYF.